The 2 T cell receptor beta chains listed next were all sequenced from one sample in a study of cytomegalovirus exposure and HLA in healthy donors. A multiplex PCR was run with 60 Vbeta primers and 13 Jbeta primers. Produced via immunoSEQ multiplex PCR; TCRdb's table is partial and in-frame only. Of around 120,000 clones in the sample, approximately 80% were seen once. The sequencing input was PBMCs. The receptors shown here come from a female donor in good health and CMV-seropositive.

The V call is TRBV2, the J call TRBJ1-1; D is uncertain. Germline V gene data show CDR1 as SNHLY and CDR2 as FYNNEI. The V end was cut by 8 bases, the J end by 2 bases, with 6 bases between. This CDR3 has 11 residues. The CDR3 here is CASRLNTEAFF. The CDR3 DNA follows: TGTGCCAGCCGACTAAACACTGAAGCTTTCTTT. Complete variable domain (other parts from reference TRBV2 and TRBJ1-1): EPEVTQTPSHQVTQMGQEVILRCVPISNHLYFYWYRQILGQKVEFLVSFYNNEISEKSEIFDDQFSVERPDGSNFTLKIRSTKLEDSAMYFCASRLNTEAFFGQGTRLTVV.

The CDR3, as DNA: TGTGCCACAGGACAGGATGATGAAAAACTGTTTTTT. Its translation is CATGQDDEKLFF. The rearrangement uses TRBV19 and TRBJ1-4, with 7 bases matching TRBD1. Germline-derived CDR1 and CDR2 are LNHDA and SQIVND (reference sequence). The trim removed 10 bases at V and 6 bases at J, leaving 5 bases unmatched. CDR3 length: 12 amino acids.